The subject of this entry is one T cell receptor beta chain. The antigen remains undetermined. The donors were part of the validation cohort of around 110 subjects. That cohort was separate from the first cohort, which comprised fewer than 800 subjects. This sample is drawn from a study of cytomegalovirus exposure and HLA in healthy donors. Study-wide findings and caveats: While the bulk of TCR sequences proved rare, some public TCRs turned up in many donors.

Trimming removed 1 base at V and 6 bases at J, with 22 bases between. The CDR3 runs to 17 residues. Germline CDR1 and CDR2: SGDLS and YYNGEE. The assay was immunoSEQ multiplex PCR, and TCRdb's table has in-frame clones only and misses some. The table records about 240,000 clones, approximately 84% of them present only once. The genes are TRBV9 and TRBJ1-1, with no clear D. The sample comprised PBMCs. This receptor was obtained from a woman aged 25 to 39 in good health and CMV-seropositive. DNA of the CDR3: TGTGCCAGCAGCGTAAATGATGGGGTATTCGCGGAGGCTGAAGCTTTCTTT. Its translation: CASSVNDGVFAEAEAFF.